One sample yielded the 13 T cell receptor beta chains listed below, sequenced in a study of cytomegalovirus exposure and HLA in healthy donors. The assay was immunoSEQ multiplex PCR, and TCRdb's table has in-frame clones only and misses some. Of around 80,000 clones in the sample, 95% were seen once. The specimen sequenced was PBMCs. These receptors all come from a woman in her late teens or twenties in good health and CMV-seronegative.

V and J are TRBV5-4 and TRBJ1-6; 9 positions agree with TRBD1. The germline V gene has CDR1 SGHNT and CDR2 YYREEE (reference sequence). This CDR3 spans 14 amino acids. The J segment lost 8 bases and the V segment lost 4 bases, leaving 4 bases of the junction unmatched. The DNA for the CDR3 is TGTGCCAGCAGCCTACAGGGGGCGTATTCACCCCTCCACTTT. It encodes CASSLQGAYSPLHF.

The chain employs TRBV7-9 and TRBJ1-2; possible D gene TRBD1, 6 bases. Germline lookup yields CDR1 SEHNR and CDR2 FQNEAQ (reference sequence). Trimming removed 0 bases from V and 4 bases from J, with 18 bases in between. The CDR3 totals 17 residues. The CDR3 DNA reads TGTGCCAGCAGCTTAGCGCGGACCCGGACAGAGCTCTATGGCTACACCTTC. Translation: CASSLARTRTELYGYTF. Based on the CDR3 plus reference TRBV7-9 and TRBJ1-2, the full variable domain is DTGVSQNPRHKITKRGQNVTFRCDPISEHNRLYWYRQTLGQGPEFLTYFQNEAQLEKSRLLSDRFSAERPKGSFSTLEIQRTEQGDSAMYLCASSLARTRTELYGYTFGSGTRLTVV.

The rearrangement joins TRBV4-1 to TRBJ2-7; possibly TRBD1 for D (5 bases). V gave up 4 bases and J gave up 0 bases, with 13 bases separating them. In germline, CDR1 is MGHRA, CDR2 YSYEKL. The length of the CDR3 is 15 residues. The CDR3 loop reads CASSPIPTASYEQYF. CDR3 DNA sequence: TGCGCCAGCAGCCCTATTCCGACAGCCTCCTACGAGCAGTACTTC.

The chain employs TRBV4-3 and TRBJ1-1; no definite D call. Trimming took 0 bases from V and 0 from J, leaving 8 bases between them. CDR1 is LGHNA, CDR2 YSLEER, per germline. This CDR3 spans 15 amino acids. CDR3 coding DNA: TGCGCCAGCAGCCAAGAAGCGGGAGTGAACACTGAAGCTTTCTTT. This encodes CASSQEAGVNTEAFF.

V gene TRBV6-5 combines with J gene TRBJ1-5; D is possibly TRBD1 (5 bases). V was shortened by 7 bases and J by 7 bases, with 17 bases between the two germline ends. Per germline, CDR1 MNHEY and CDR2 SVGAGI. CDR3 size: 14 residues. In DNA, the CDR3 is TGTGCCAGCACTTGGGGCCAGGGTGGGCAGCCCCAGCATTTT. It specifies CASTWGQGGQPQHF.

The chain recombines TRBV4-1 with TRBJ1-4, with 7 bases aligning to TRBD1. Germline-derived CDR1 and CDR2 are MGHRA and YSYEKL. V trimming: 4 bases; J trimming: 2 bases; junction bases outside the gene matches: 10. This CDR3 region has 17 residues. The CDR3 DNA sequence: TGCGCCAGCAGCCCCTTGACAGGGAGATCGACTAATGAAAAACTGTTTTTT. Translating gives CASSPLTGRSTNEKLFF.

This clone was detected a few times. The chain combines TRBV11-2 with TRBJ1-1, with unresolved D. Trimming cost V 1 base and J 4 bases, with 22 bases left between them. From germline, CDR1 is SGHAT and CDR2 FQNNGV. The CDR3 contains 18 residues. This CDR3 is CASSLVWTGLRRGTEAFF. The CDR3 DNA reads as TGTGCCAGCAGCTTAGTCTGGACCGGACTTCGTCGCGGCACTGAAGCTTTCTTT. Drawing the rest from reference TRBV11-2 and TRBJ1-1, the complete variable domain is EAGVAQSPRYKIIEKRQSVAFWCNPISGHATLYWYQQILGQGPKLLIQFQNNGVVDDSQLPKDRFSAERLKGVDSTLKIQPAKLEDSAVYLCASSLVWTGLRRGTEAFFGQGTRLTVV.

V gene TRBV18 combines with J gene TRBJ2-2, with TRBD1 matching over 9 bases. Germline V gene data show CDR1 as KGHSH and CDR2 as LQKENI. J gave up 4 bases and V 1 base, and 7 bases lay outside the gene matches. The CDR3 spans 17 residues. CDR3 amino acids: CASSPQAQGAFTGELFF. The CDR3 DNA sequence: TGTGCCAGCTCACCACAAGCACAGGGGGCATTCACCGGGGAGCTGTTTTTT. Based on the CDR3 plus reference TRBV18 and TRBJ2-2, the full variable domain is NAGVMQNPRHLVRRRGQEARLRCSPMKGHSHVYWYRQLPEEGLKFMVYLQKENIIDESGMPKERFSAEFPKEGPSILRIQQVVRGDSAAYFCASSPQAQGAFTGELFFGEGSRLTVL.

The rearrangement uses TRBV5-5 and TRBJ1-1, with D possibly being TRBD1 (5 bases). CDR3 length equals 13 residues. Trimming took 1 base from V and 4 from J, leaving 8 bases between them. The germline CDR1 and CDR2 sequences are SGHKS and YYEKEE (reference sequence). DNA for the CDR3: TGTGCCAGCAGCTTGTCGGGGGGCACTGAAGCTTTCTTT. It is translated as CASSLSGGTEAFF.

This clone appeared once. The genes are TRBV7-6 and TRBJ1-3; no clear D. This CDR3 region has 14 residues. V lost 5 bases, J lost 0 bases, and 8 bases lay in between. CDR1 is SGHVS and CDR2 is FNYEAQ in the germline V gene. CDR3 nucleotide sequence: TGTGCCAGCAGCGTTGCGTACTCTGGAAACACCATATATTTT. Translating gives CASSVAYSGNTIYF.

V is TRBV5-1 and J is TRBJ2-3, with D hard to call. V was clipped by 4 bases and J by 1 base, with 13 bases between them. The CDR3 is made up of 15 amino acids. Looked up from germline, CDR1 is SGHRS and CDR2 is YFSETQ. CDR3 coding DNA: TGCGCCAGCAGCCGAACAGCATTGGGCACAGATACGCAGTATTTT. Translating it yields CASSRTALGTDTQYF.

The chain links TRBV18 to TRBJ2-7, with D maybe TRBD2 (7 bases). The CDR3 length is 14 residues. Per germline, CDR1 KGHSH and CDR2 LQKENI. V was trimmed by 8 bases and J by 1 base, leaving 15 bases between them. As DNA, the CDR3 is TGTGCCAGCGCGGCGGGGGCCCCGTCCTACGAGCAGTACTTC. It encodes CASAAGAPSYEQYF. Full variable domain (outside the CDR3, taken from reference TRBV18 and TRBJ2-7): NAGVMQNPRHLVRRRGQEARLRCSPMKGHSHVYWYRQLPEEGLKFMVYLQKENIIDESGMPKERFSAEFPKEGPSILRIQQVVRGDSAAYFCASAAGAPSYEQYFGPGTRLTVT.

The chain links TRBV6-4 to TRBJ2-1; a possible D gene is TRBD2 (5 bases). The germline V and J ends were trimmed by 0 bases and 6 bases, with 15 bases remaining between them. Germline V CDR1 and CDR2: MRHNA, SNTAGT. The CDR3 sequence is 16 residues long. The CDR3: CASSDSSSIGVNEQFF. CDR3 DNA: TGTGCCAGCAGTGACTCGAGTAGTATCGGGGTCAATGAGCAGTTCTTC.